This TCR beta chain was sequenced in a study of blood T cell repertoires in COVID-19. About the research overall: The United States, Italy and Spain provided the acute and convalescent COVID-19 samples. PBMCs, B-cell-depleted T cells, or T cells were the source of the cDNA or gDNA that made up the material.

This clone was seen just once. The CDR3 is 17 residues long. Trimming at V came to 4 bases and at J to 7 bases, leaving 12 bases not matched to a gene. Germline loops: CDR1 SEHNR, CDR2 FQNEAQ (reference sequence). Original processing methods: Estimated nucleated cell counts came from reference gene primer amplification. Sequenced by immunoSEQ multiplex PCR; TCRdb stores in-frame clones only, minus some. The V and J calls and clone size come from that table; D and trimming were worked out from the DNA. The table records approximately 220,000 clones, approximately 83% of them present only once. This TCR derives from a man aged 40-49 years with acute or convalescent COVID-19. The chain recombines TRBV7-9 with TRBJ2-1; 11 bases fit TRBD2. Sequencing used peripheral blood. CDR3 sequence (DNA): TGTGCCAGCAGCTCCCTTCTACTAGCGGGAGTAGCAAATGAGCAGTTCTTC. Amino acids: CASSSLLLAGVANEQFF.